Included here is one T cell receptor (beta chain) sequence, with context. Its target is not known. The data were produced by immunoSEQ multiplex PCR, yet TCRdb's version contains in-frame clones alone and is incomplete. The sample has approximately 97,000 clones, 85% to 95% seen once. The data originate from a study of graft-versus-host responses after intestinal transplantation. Germline CDR1 MNHNY, CDR2 SVGAGI (reference sequence). The CDR3 loop spans 15 amino acids. Trimming pared 5 bases from V and 3 bases from J, leaving 13 bases between. V gene TRBV6-6 combines with J gene TRBJ1-4; D is uncertain. The source is a human donor who was the organ donor for an intestinal transplant. This specimen was unstimulated CD8+ T cells sorted from spleen or lymph node cells, taken before transplant. CDR3 amino acids: CASSGGRRANEKLFF. In DNA, the CDR3 is TGTGCCAGCAGTGGCGGGAGGAGGGCTAATGAAAAACTGTTTTTT.